This TCR beta chain was sequenced during a study of CD8+ T cells in alopecia areata (dated by TCRdb to the late 2010s). Broadly, across the study: Treated patients were enrolled in an open-label pilot trial of oral tofacitinib, 5 to 10 mg twice daily, for moderate-to-severe alopecia areata. Patients received tofacitinib for 6 to 18 months and were then followed off drug for 6 months to check for delayed response and recurrence. For the treated patients, the SALT score, which quantifies what percentage of scalp surface area is affected, served as the measure of disease severity. To study T cell clonal expansion in alopecia areata, the researchers applied high-throughput TCRbeta sequencing to both the C3H/HeJ mouse model and human patients. Scalp tissue and sorted CD4+ and CD8+ peripheral blood T cells from patchy and totalis/universalis alopecia areata patients and from healthy controls were covered by human TCRbeta sequencing. Tofacitinib-treated patients had biopsies at baseline and at 4 and 24 weeks of treatment, with a later scalp biopsy in several patients. Clonality in the scalp was compared among normal scalp (n=4), patchy alopecia areata scalp (n=8), and alopecia totalis/universalis scalp (n=8). RNA was extracted with the PAXgene miRNA kit for fixed scalp, the miRNeasy kit for PBMCs, and the RNeasy kit for mouse skin. Amplification of TCRbeta CDR3 regions was done by immunoSEQ multiplex PCR using 35 Vbeta forward primers and 13 Jbeta reverse primers. Points the paper makes about the study in general: Scalp clonality and the number of expanded CD8+ clones among the top 100 scalp clones were significantly decreased by tofacitinib. Resident alphabeta T cells in normal human skin are also sequenced, complicating scalp TCR repertoire analysis, unlike mouse skin dominated by gammadelta T cells. Shared TCR sequences between patients were less evident than in mice, which may be partly attributable to HLA diversity in the patient population. Compared with normal scalp, lesional scalp, particularly in alopecia totalis/universalis, had higher clonality and more expanded CD8+ clones, which suggests antigenic drive. Because the treated cohort was small and had only one nonresponder, larger studies are needed to examine links between baseline CD8+ expansion and response. During tofacitinib treatment, many expanded lesional clones remained in scalp and blood, and this persistence may partly explain relapse after treatment is stopped.

The method behind the library was the immunoSEQ multiplex PCR assay. RNA was extracted from all samples and reverse transcribed into cDNA as template for TCR sequencing. First-strand cDNA was synthesized using SuperScript III with a 2:1 mix of oligo-dT and random hexamers. Amplification bias was assessed with a synthetic immune receptor repertoire, and residual bias was removed computationally. Under the source paper's analysis protocol: Raw reads were preprocessed to remove errors, and CDR3 was defined by IMGT conventions from the conserved cysteine to phenylalanine. Clonality was calculated as 1 minus Shannon entropy normalized by log2 of the number of productive unique TCRs. Scalp TCRbeta sequences were cross-referenced with sorted blood CD4 and CD8 repertoires so that the CD4 or CD8 identity of scalp clones could be inferred. Imported from immuneACCESS, the table was reduced by TCRdb to in-frame sequences with V and J called. These copies leave out some clones; in studies compared against another copy, an unresolved V gene accounts for under half, and the cause of the remainder is not known. Clone size and V and J calls were adopted from that table, with D and trimming inferred from the DNA. This sample holds roughly 40,000 clones; over 85% were observed only once. 18% of the sample goes to the ten largest clones.

The label giving this sample's time point can be read as: around 22 weeks on oral tofacitinib. Explained via the paper, the treatment or condition label denotes: oral pan-JAK inhibitor, 5-10 mg twice daily. Peripheral blood and lesional scalp punch biopsies were obtained from patients with alopecia areata. PBMCs were isolated by density centrifugation and stained for CD3, CD4 and CD8, after which CD4+ and CD8+ T cells were sorted on a FACSAria. Turning to this clone: Its recognized antigen is unknown. Base qualities are not at hand, and no much larger clone is one base apart.

The sample in question was CD8+ T cells sorted from blood, obtained at week 24, from a patient treated with tofacitinib. This clonotype originated in a human donor with alopecia areata.

The nucleotide sequence reads as follows: TGCGCCAGCAGCCAAGGACCGGCCATCAACACCGGGGAGCTGTTTTTT. It is translated as CASSQGPAINTGELFF. Recombination connected TRBV4-1 to TRBJ2-2; no D gene call is confident. Via the germline V gene, CDR1 is MGHRA and CDR2 YSYEKL. There are 16 amino acids in the CDR3, from cysteine to phenylalanine inclusive. The sequence is cut down to CDR3 DNA, 48 bases in frame from base 1. V lost 1 base and J lost 2 bases; the stretch between them is 11 bases long.